These T cell receptor beta chains were read from a single sample in a study of a mutant IDH1 vaccine in newly diagnosed glioma. Which antigens these TCRs recognize remains unknown. Some clones are missing from TCRdb's copy, which holds only in-frame ones; the method was immunoSEQ multiplex PCR. This table has some 60,000 clones, approximately 80% appearing once. The starting material was PBMCs, obtained from a glioma patient whose treatment included an IDH1 peptide vaccine. These receptors originate from a man between 25 and 39 years old with glioma. CDR3s include the opening cysteine and the closing phenylalanine or tryptophan. The D gene is left open where the match is weak. Clone size is shown for a subset of rows, as once, few, many or a class of expanded clone.

v_call: TRBV2
j_call: TRBJ1-4
clone_size: -
d_call: TRBD1
cdr3_aa: CATGRGLATNEKLFF
cdr3_nt: TGTGCCACAGGAAGGGGGCTCGCAACTAATGAAAAACTGTTTTTT

v_call: TRBV21-1
j_call: TRBJ1-4
clone_size: -
d_call: -
cdr3_aa: CASNPPSGRGSTNEKLFF
cdr3_nt: TGTGCCAGCAACCCACCCTCGGGAAGGGGGTCAACTAATGAAAAACTGTTTTTT

v_call: TRBV30
j_call: TRBJ1-2
clone_size: -
d_call: TRBD1
cdr3_aa: CAWGRGQGFGYTF
cdr3_nt: TGTGCCTGGGGGAGGGGACAGGGATTTGGCTACACCTTC

v_call: TRBV7-2
j_call: TRBJ1-3
clone_size: -
d_call: -
cdr3_aa: CASSLVWGTGNTIYF
cdr3_nt: TGTGCCAGCAGCTTAGTCTGGGGGACTGGAAACACCATATATTTT

v_call: TRBV28
j_call: TRBJ1-2
clone_size: -
d_call: -
cdr3_aa: CASSPTSRQRRYGYTF
cdr3_nt: TGTGCCAGCAGTCCCACTTCCCGACAGAGAAGGTATGGCTACACCTTC

v_call: TRBV19
j_call: TRBJ1-6
clone_size: -
d_call: -
cdr3_aa: CASSITLSTASSYNSPLHF
cdr3_nt: TGTGCCAGTAGTATAACCCTCTCGACAGCCAGCTCCTATAATTCACCCCTCCACTTT

v_call: TRBV23-1
j_call: TRBJ1-5
clone_size: -
d_call: -
cdr3_aa: CASRTGPGNQPQHF
cdr3_nt: TGCGCCAGCAGAACCGGGCCGGGCAATCAGCCCCAGCATTTT

v_call: TRBV28
j_call: TRBJ1-1
clone_size: few
d_call: -
cdr3_aa: CASSRDRNTEAFF
cdr3_nt: TGTGCCAGCAGCCGCGACAGGAACACTGAAGCTTTCTTT

v_call: TRBV30
j_call: TRBJ2-5
clone_size: -
d_call: TRBD1
cdr3_aa: CAWSAPRDREETQYF
cdr3_nt: TGTGCCTGGAGTGCCCCCCGGGACAGGGAAGAGACCCAGTACTTC

v_call: TRBV9
j_call: TRBJ1-1
clone_size: -
d_call: -
cdr3_aa: CASSQISTGTEAFF
cdr3_nt: TGTGCCAGCAGCCAAATATCGACGGGGACTGAAGCTTTCTTT

v_call: TRBV28
j_call: TRBJ2-5
clone_size: -
d_call: -
cdr3_aa: CASTGAFQETQYF
cdr3_nt: TGTGCCAGCACAGGGGCGTTTCAAGAGACCCAGTACTTC

v_call: TRBV28
j_call: TRBJ2-7
clone_size: -
d_call: TRBD1
cdr3_aa: CASRDPGQINEQYF
cdr3_nt: TGTGCCAGCAGAGATCCGGGACAGATTAACGAGCAGTACTTC

v_call: TRBV6-6
j_call: TRBJ1-1
clone_size: -
d_call: -
cdr3_aa: CASLAPSSEAFF
cdr3_nt: TGTGCCAGCCTCGCTCCCTCCTCTGAAGCTTTCTTT

v_call: TRBV2
j_call: TRBJ1-3
clone_size: -
d_call: -
cdr3_aa: CASSAQGPGAGNTIYF
cdr3_nt: TGTGCCAGCAGTGCCCAGGGACCCGGGGCTGGAAACACCATATATTTT

v_call: TRBV11-2
j_call: TRBJ2-5
clone_size: -
d_call: TRBD2
cdr3_aa: CASTPGTSGRVETQYF
cdr3_nt: TGTGCCAGCACCCCCGGGACTAGCGGGAGGGTAGAGACCCAGTACTTC

v_call: TRBV5-1
j_call: TRBJ2-7
clone_size: -
d_call: TRBD1
cdr3_aa: CATRLSDRGYEQYF
cdr3_nt: TGCGCCACCAGACTATCGGACAGGGGCTACGAGCAGTACTTC

v_call: TRBV7-9
j_call: TRBJ1-1
clone_size: -
d_call: -
cdr3_aa: CASSPGGGLTRGTFF
cdr3_nt: TGTGCCAGCAGCCCGGGAGGAGGGCTGACGAGGGGAACTTTCTTT

v_call: TRBV28
j_call: TRBJ2-2
clone_size: -
d_call: -
cdr3_aa: CASSFHVRTKNTGELFF
cdr3_nt: TGTGCCAGCAGTTTTCACGTGAGGACGAAGAACACCGGGGAGCTGTTTTTT

v_call: TRBV7-3
j_call: TRBJ1-1
clone_size: -
d_call: -
cdr3_aa: CASGRGRNTEAFF
cdr3_nt: TGTGCCAGCGGCCGGGGAAGGAACACTGAAGCTTTCTTT

v_call: TRBV2
j_call: TRBJ2-3
clone_size: -
d_call: -
cdr3_aa: CASSEERSDTQYF
cdr3_nt: TGTGCCAGCAGTGAAGAGAGATCAGATACGCAGTATTTT

v_call: TRBV5-1
j_call: TRBJ2-2
clone_size: -
d_call: -
cdr3_aa: CASIEVFGRTTGELFF
cdr3_nt: TGCGCCAGCATTGAAGTTTTTGGCAGAACCACCGGGGAGCTGTTTTTT

v_call: TRBV29-1
j_call: TRBJ2-1
clone_size: few
d_call: -
cdr3_aa: CSATLRAYNEQFF
cdr3_nt: TGCAGCGCCACCCTCAGGGCCTACAATGAGCAGTTCTTC

v_call: TRBV28
j_call: TRBJ1-5
clone_size: -
d_call: -
cdr3_aa: CASSASRFQPQHF
cdr3_nt: TGTGCCAGCAGTGCTTCCCGATTTCAGCCCCAGCATTTT

v_call: TRBV30
j_call: TRBJ1-5
clone_size: -
d_call: -
cdr3_aa: CAWTSGHDYSNQPQHF
cdr3_nt: TGTGCCTGGACGTCAGGACATGATTATAGCAATCAGCCCCAGCATTTT

v_call: TRBV9
j_call: TRBJ1-6
clone_size: -
d_call: TRBD1
cdr3_aa: CASSVGDRVSSPLHF
cdr3_nt: TGTGCCAGCAGCGTAGGGGACAGGGTCTCTTCACCCCTCCACTTT

v_call: TRBV5-5
j_call: TRBJ2-1
clone_size: -
d_call: TRBD2
cdr3_aa: CASSYLAGVYNEQFF
cdr3_nt: TGTGCCAGCAGTTATCTAGCGGGGGTGTACAATGAGCAGTTCTTC

v_call: TRBV6-5
j_call: TRBJ2-3
clone_size: -
d_call: -
cdr3_aa: CASSQGRDGTQYF
cdr3_nt: TGTGCCAGCAGTCAGGGACGGGATGGCACGCAGTATTTT

v_call: TRBV19
j_call: TRBJ1-5
clone_size: -
d_call: -
cdr3_aa: CASSGAGKINQPQHF
cdr3_nt: TGTGCCAGTTCCGGGGCCGGAAAAATCAATCAGCCCCAGCATTTT

v_call: TRBV28
j_call: TRBJ1-4
clone_size: -
d_call: TRBD1
cdr3_aa: CASSYRGLYLFF
cdr3_nt: TGTGCCAGCAGTTACAGGGGATTATATCTGTTTTTT

v_call: TRBV10-3
j_call: TRBJ1-1
clone_size: few
d_call: -
cdr3_aa: CAISEGVVRKNTEAFF
cdr3_nt: TGTGCCATCAGTGAGGGGGTGGTCAGGAAGAACACTGAAGCTTTCTTT

v_call: TRBV30
j_call: TRBJ1-4
clone_size: -
d_call: -
cdr3_aa: CAWSLVTGEKLFF
cdr3_nt: TGTGCCTGGAGTTTGGTGACGGGAGAAAAACTGTTTTTT

v_call: TRBV7-6
j_call: TRBJ1-2
clone_size: -
d_call: -
cdr3_aa: CASSPQENYGYTF
cdr3_nt: TGTGCCAGCAGCCCGCAGGAAAACTATGGCTACACCTTC

v_call: TRBV5-1
j_call: TRBJ2-7
clone_size: -
d_call: -
cdr3_aa: CASSPGKAYEQYF
cdr3_nt: TGCGCCAGCAGCCCCGGTAAGGCTTACGAGCAGTACTTC

v_call: TRBV7-9
j_call: TRBJ1-2
clone_size: -
d_call: -
cdr3_aa: CASSLSGRFQGGYTF
cdr3_nt: TGTGCCAGCAGCTTATCAGGCCGGTTTCAAGGTGGCTACACCTTC

v_call: TRBV28
j_call: TRBJ2-1
clone_size: -
d_call: TRBD2
cdr3_aa: CASRLHSGRINEQFF
cdr3_nt: TGTGCCAGCAGGCTGCATAGCGGGAGAATCAATGAGCAGTTCTTC

v_call: TRBV27
j_call: TRBJ1-5
clone_size: -
d_call: -
cdr3_aa: CASSPSWGRNQPQHF
cdr3_nt: TGTGCCAGCAGTCCCTCCTGGGGTCGAAATCAGCCCCAGCATTTT

v_call: TRBV27
j_call: TRBJ1-2
clone_size: -
d_call: -
cdr3_aa: CASSPRTDSNYGYTF
cdr3_nt: TGTGCCAGCAGCCCCCGTACGGACTCTAACTATGGCTACACCTTC

v_call: TRBV13
j_call: TRBJ1-1
clone_size: -
d_call: -
cdr3_aa: CASSLDRGGAEAFF
cdr3_nt: TGTGCCAGCAGCCTCGACAGAGGCGGCGCTGAAGCTTTCTTT

v_call: TRBV5-1
j_call: TRBJ2-7
clone_size: -
d_call: -
cdr3_aa: CASSSGDSVYEQYF
cdr3_nt: TGCGCCAGCAGCTCGGGGGACAGCGTCTACGAGCAGTACTTC

v_call: TRBV6-1
j_call: TRBJ2-7
clone_size: -
d_call: -
cdr3_aa: CASVPSHYEQYF
cdr3_nt: TGTGCCAGCGTCCCGTCCCACTACGAGCAGTACTTC

v_call: TRBV19
j_call: TRBJ2-1
clone_size: -
d_call: -
cdr3_aa: CASSIDGQFF
cdr3_nt: TGTGCCAGTAGTATAGACGGACAGTTCTTC

v_call: TRBV18
j_call: TRBJ2-7
clone_size: -
d_call: TRBD1
cdr3_aa: CASSPQGAEQYF
cdr3_nt: TGTGCCAGCTCACCACAGGGGGCCGAGCAGTACTTC

v_call: TRBV6-5
j_call: TRBJ2-7
clone_size: -
d_call: TRBD1
cdr3_aa: CASSSGTGYLYEQYF
cdr3_nt: TGTGCCAGCAGTTCCGGGACAGGGTATCTCTACGAGCAGTACTTC

v_call: TRBV29-1
j_call: TRBJ2-7
clone_size: once
d_call: -
cdr3_aa: CSVIGGSYEQYF
cdr3_nt: TGCAGCGTTATCGGGGGTTCCTACGAGCAGTACTTC

v_call: TRBV7-8
j_call: TRBJ2-2
clone_size: once
d_call: -
cdr3_aa: CASSLGVRGNTGELFF
cdr3_nt: TGTGCCAGCAGCTTAGGGGTGCGGGGAAACACCGGGGAGCTGTTTTTT

v_call: TRBV5-1
j_call: TRBJ1-6
clone_size: once
d_call: -
cdr3_aa: CASSLEWGSYNSPLHF
cdr3_nt: TGCGCCAGCAGCTTGGAATGGGGATCCTATAATTCACCCCTCCACTTT

v_call: TRBV7-8
j_call: TRBJ1-5
clone_size: -
d_call: TRBD1
cdr3_aa: CASSSWTGKQPQHF
cdr3_nt: TGTGCCAGCAGCTCATGGACAGGGAAACAGCCCCAGCATTTT

v_call: TRBV2
j_call: TRBJ2-7
clone_size: -
d_call: TRBD2
cdr3_aa: CASRDGLAVTYEQYF
cdr3_nt: TGTGCCAGCAGAGACGGACTAGCGGTTACCTACGAGCAGTACTTC

v_call: TRBV18
j_call: TRBJ2-7
clone_size: -
d_call: TRBD1
cdr3_aa: CASSLTGGDSEQYF
cdr3_nt: TGTGCCAGCTCTCTCACAGGGGGCGATTCCGAGCAGTACTTC

v_call: TRBV18
j_call: TRBJ2-2
clone_size: -
d_call: TRBD1
cdr3_aa: CASRTGTGDTGELFF
cdr3_nt: TGTGCCAGCCGAACCGGGACAGGGGACACCGGGGAGCTGTTTTTT